A selection of T cell receptor beta chains follows, all from one sample in a study of immune evolution from preneoplasia to lung adenocarcinoma. Some clones are missing from TCRdb's copy, which holds only in-frame ones; the method was immunoSEQ multiplex PCR. The table records several thousand clones, about 80% of them present only once. Sequenced input: FFPE invasive lung adenocarcinoma tissue. Receptors originate from a person aged 45 to 69 with lung adenocarcinoma. The conserved cysteine and the conserved F or W are not part of the CDR3 here. A D gene is named only where the DNA matches it firmly. Size is omitted from some rows. Given values are once, few, many or a class for expanded clones.

.,.,TRBV5-4,TRBJ2-6,ASGQVSGANVLT
TRBD1,.,TRBV30,TRBJ2-5,AWSTGQARAQY
TRBD1,.,TRBV2,TRBJ1-5,ASRGSRGLSNQPQH
.,.,TRBV7-9,TRBJ1-4,ASTSTAGSGEKLF
TRBD1,.,TRBV7-9,TRBJ2-5,ASSPRTGAEETQY
.,.,TRBV11-2,TRBJ2-1,ASSLGRQGTIDNEQF
TRBD1,few,TRBV18,TRBJ2-7,ASSLRTGPRSEQY
.,.,TRBV10-3,TRBJ1-5,AISVGGFDQLQH
.,.,TRBV5-1,TRBJ2-3,ASRPLGGPADTQY
TRBD2,.,TRBV5-1,TRBJ2-7,ASSLDGRGMEQY
TRBD2,.,TRBV2,TRBJ2-1,ASSKTSGMYNEQF
TRBD1,.,TRBV15,TRBJ2-6,ATSRDRDSGANVLT
.,.,TRBV7-9,TRBJ1-4,ASSFDVGSEKLF
.,.,TRBV5-1,TRBJ2-2,ASSKGTGTGELF
.,.,TRBV6-1,TRBJ2-5,ASKNPGETQY
TRBD1,.,TRBV2,TRBJ1-5,ASNRDRGSNQPQH
TRBD1,.,TRBV5-8,TRBJ2-3,ASSLGQGADTQY
.,.,TRBV20-1,TRBJ2-5,SAATQGAQY
TRBD1,.,TRBV7-8,TRBJ2-3,ASSLMGQVVDTQY
.,once,TRBV7-8,TRBJ2-2,ASGPATGELF
.,.,TRBV25-1,TRBJ1-5,ASSELTWGGNQPQH
TRBD1,.,TRBV5-1,TRBJ1-2,ASSPPGQGWSGYT
.,few,TRBV19,TRBJ2-5,ASRKESQETQY
TRBD2,few,TRBV2,TRBJ2-7,ASETSGRAKGSEQY
TRBD1,.,TRBV11-2,TRBJ2-4,ASSPWTGTNIQY
.,few,TRBV7-9,TRBJ2-2,ASTARGLGPGELF
.,few,TRBV6-6,TRBJ1-2,ASTKGAGANYGYT
.,.,TRBV29-1,TRBJ1-2,SASGSYGYT
.,.,TRBV21-1,TRBJ1-5,ASNQPQH
TRBD2,.,TRBV18,TRBJ2-3,ASSPPLLAVSTDTQY
TRBD1,few,TRBV28,TRBJ1-4,ASSLGQGANEKLF
TRBD2,.,TRBV10-3,TRBJ2-7,AISESLAGGSEQY
TRBD2,few,TRBV28,TRBJ2-5,ASSSGTRIETQY
.,.,TRBV5-8,TRBJ1-4,ASSPRGGNEKLF
.,.,TRBV4-1,TRBJ1-2,ASRNRKTYGYT
TRBD2,.,TRBV7-9,TRBJ2-4,ASSLTGTRVVIQY
TRBD1,.,TRBV6-1,TRBJ2-7,ASSEGGDRVYEQY
.,.,TRBV9,TRBJ1-1,ASSVAPAQNTEAF
.,.,TRBV5-1,TRBJ1-1,ASSLASGGTEAF
.,.,TRBV6-6,TRBJ1-3,ASRAVSGNTIY
.,.,TRBV5-1,TRBJ2-2,ASRTTNTGELF